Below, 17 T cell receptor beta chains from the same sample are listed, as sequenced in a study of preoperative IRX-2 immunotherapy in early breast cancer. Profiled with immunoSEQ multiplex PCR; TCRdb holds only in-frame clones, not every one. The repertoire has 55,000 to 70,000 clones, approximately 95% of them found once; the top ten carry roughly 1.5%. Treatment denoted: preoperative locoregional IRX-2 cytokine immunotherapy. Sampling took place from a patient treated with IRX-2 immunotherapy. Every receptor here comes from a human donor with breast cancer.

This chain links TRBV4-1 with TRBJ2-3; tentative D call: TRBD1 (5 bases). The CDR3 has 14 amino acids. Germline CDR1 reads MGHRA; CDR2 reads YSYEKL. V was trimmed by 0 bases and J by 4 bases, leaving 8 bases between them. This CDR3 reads CASSQENRPDTQYF. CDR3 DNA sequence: TGCGCCAGCAGCCAAGAGAACAGGCCAGATACGCAGTATTTT.

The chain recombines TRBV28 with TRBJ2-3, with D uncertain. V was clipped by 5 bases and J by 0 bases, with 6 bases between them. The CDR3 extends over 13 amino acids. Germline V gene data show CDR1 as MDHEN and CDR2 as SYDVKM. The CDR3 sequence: CASSLGSTDTQYF. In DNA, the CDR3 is TGTGCCAGCAGTCTAGGGAGCACAGATACGCAGTATTTT.

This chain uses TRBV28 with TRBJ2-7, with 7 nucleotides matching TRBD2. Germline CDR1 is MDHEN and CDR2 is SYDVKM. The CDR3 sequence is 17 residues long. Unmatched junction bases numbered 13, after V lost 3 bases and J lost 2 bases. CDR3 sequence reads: CASSFREGTPDAYEQYF. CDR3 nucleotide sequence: TGTGCCAGCAGTTTTAGGGAGGGCACGCCGGACGCCTACGAGCAGTACTTC.

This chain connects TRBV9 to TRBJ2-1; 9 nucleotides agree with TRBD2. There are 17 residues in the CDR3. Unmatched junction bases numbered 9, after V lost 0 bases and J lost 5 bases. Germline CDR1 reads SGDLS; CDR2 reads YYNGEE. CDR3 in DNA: TGTGCCAGCAGCGTAGGAGGTAGCGGGAGACCCCACAATGAGCAGTTCTTC. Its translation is CASSVGGSGRPHNEQFF.

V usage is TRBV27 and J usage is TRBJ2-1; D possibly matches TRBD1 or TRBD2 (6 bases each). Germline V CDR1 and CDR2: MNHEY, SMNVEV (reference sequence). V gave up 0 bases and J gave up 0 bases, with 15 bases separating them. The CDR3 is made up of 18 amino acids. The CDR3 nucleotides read TGTGCCAGCAGTTTATCGATCGGGGGCGGGTACTCCTACAATGAGCAGTTCTTC. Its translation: CASSLSIGGGYSYNEQFF.

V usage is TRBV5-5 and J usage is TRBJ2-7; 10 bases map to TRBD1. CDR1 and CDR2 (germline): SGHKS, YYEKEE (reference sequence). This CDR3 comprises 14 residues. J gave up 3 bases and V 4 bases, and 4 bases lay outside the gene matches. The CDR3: CASSLGQGGYEQYF. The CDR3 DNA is TGTGCCAGCAGCCTAGGACAGGGGGGCTACGAGCAGTACTTC.

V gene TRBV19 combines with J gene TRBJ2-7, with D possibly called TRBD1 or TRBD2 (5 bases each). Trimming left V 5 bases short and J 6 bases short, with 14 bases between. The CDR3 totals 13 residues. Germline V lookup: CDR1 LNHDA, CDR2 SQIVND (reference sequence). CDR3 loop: CASSLQDSLEQYF. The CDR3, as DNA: TGTGCCAGTAGTTTACAGGACTCTCTCGAGCAGTACTTC.

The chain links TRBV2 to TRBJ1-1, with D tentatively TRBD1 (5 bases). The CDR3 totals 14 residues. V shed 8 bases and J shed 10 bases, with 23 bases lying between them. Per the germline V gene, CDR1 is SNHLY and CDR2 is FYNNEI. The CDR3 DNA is TGTGCCAGCCGGATCGACGGGGGAGGACTGTCAGCTTTCTTT. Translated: CASRIDGGGLSAFF.

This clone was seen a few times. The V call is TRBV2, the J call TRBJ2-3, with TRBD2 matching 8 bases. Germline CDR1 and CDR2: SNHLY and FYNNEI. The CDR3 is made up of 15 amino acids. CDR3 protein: CATALGSREADTQYF. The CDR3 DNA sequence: TGTGCTACAGCCCTAGGGTCGCGGGAGGCAGATACGCAGTATTTT.

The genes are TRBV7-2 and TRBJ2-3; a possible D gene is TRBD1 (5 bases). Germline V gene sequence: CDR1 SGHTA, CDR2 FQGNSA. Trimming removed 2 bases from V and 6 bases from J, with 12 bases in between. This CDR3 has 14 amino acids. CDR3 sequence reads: CASSLLAAGDTQYF. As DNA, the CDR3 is TGTGCCAGCAGCTTACTGGCGGCAGGGGATACGCAGTATTTT.

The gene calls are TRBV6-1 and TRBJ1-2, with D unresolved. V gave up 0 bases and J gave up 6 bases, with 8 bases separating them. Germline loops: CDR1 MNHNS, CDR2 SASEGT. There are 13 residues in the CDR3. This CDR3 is CASSEAWGDGYTF. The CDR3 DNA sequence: TGTGCCAGCAGTGAAGCTTGGGGAGATGGCTACACCTTC.

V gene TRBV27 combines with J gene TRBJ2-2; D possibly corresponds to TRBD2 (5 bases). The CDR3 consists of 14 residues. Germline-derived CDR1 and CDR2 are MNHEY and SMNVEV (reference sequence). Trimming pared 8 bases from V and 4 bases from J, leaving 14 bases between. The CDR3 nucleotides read TGTGCCAGCTACAGCCGGGGTAGCACCGGGGAGCTGTTTTTT. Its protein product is CASYSRGSTGELFF.

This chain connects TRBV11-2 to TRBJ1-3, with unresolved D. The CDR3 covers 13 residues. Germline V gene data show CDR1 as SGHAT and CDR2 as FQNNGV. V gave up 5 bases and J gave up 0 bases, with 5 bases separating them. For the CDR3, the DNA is TGTGCCAGCAGCACCAGCTCTGGAAACACCATATATTTT. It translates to CASSTSSGNTIYF. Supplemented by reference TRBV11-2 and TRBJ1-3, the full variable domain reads EAGVAQSPRYKIIEKRQSVAFWCNPISGHATLYWYQQILGQGPKLLIQFQNNGVVDDSQLPKDRFSAERLKGVDSTLKIQPAKLEDSAVYLCASSTSSGNTIYFGEGSWLTVV.

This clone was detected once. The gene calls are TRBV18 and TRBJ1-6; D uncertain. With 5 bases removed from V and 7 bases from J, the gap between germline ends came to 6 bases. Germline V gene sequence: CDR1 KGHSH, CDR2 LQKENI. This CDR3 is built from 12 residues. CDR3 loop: CASSDTNSPLHF. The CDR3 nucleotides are TGTGCCAGCTCAGACACGAATTCACCCCTCCACTTT.

CDR3 coding DNA: TGTGCCAGCAGTGAAGACAGGCCTAGCACAGATACGCAGTATTTT. It translates to CASSEDRPSTDTQYF. J is TRBJ2-3 and V is TRBV2; D perhaps matches TRBD1 (5 bases). This CDR3 has 15 residues. Between the trimmed V and J ends, which lost 1 base and 0 bases, there was a span of 8 bases. CDR1 SNHLY and CDR2 FYNNEI come from the germline V gene. The full variable domain, its missing parts supplied by reference TRBV2 and TRBJ2-3, is EPEVTQTPSHQVTQMGQEVILRCVPISNHLYFYWYRQILGQKVEFLVSFYNNEISEKSEIFDDQFSVERPDGSNFTLKIRSTKLEDSAMYFCASSEDRPSTDTQYFGPGTRLTVL.

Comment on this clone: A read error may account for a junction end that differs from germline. The CDR3 loop is CVSRPRGARYEQYF. DNA for the CDR3: TGTGTCAGCAGGCCCAGGGGAGCGAGGTACGAGCAGTACTTC. This chain connects TRBV27 to TRBJ2-7; a weak D match, TRBD1 (6 bases). CDR3 length: 14 residues. Germline CDR1 and CDR2: MNHEY and SMNVEV (reference sequence).

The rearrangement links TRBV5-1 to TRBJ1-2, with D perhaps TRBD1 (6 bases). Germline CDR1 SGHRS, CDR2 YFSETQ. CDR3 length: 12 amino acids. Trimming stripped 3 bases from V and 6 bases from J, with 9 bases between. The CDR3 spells CASSSEGDGYTF. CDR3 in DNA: TGCGCCAGCAGCTCAGAGGGGGATGGCTACACCTTC.